This T cell receptor beta chain was captured by sequencing in a study of T cells in Graves' hyperthyroidism and ophthalmopathy. The CDR3 is 16 residues long. Germline V gives CDR1 MDHEN, CDR2 SYDVKM. V dropped 6 bases and J dropped 4 bases, with 16 bases sitting between them. Amplification of TCR beta CDR3 regions was performed using RNA transcripts as template. The TCR CDR3 first-round RT-PCR relied on the HTBI primer set. TCRdb reprocessed the multiplex PCR reads via MiXCR and lists one record per CDR3 protein. The data hold roughly 650,000 distinct CDR3 sequences, with 16% observed a single time. Fresh peripheral blood, 8 to 10 ml of it, supplied the PBMCs.

The clonotype comes from a woman aged 35 to 49 with Graves' ophthalmopathy. The J gene is TRBJ1-6, the V gene TRBV28, with a weak D call TRBD1 (6 bases). The sequenced material came from blood. CDR3 sequence: CASRISTGIYNSPLHF. As DNA, the CDR3 is TGTGCCAGCAGGATATCGACAGGAATTTATAATTCACCCCTCCACTTT.